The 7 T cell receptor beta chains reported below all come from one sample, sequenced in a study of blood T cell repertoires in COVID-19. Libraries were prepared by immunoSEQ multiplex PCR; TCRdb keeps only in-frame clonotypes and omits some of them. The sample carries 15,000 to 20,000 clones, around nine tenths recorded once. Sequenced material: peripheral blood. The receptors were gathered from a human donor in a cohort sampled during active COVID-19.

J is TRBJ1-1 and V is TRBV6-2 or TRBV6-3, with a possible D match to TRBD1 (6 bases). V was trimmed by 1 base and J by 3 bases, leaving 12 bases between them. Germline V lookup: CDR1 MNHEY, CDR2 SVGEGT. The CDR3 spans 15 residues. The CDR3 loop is CASSYFQGSDTEAFF. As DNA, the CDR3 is TGTGCCAGCAGTTACTTTCAGGGGTCGGACACTGAAGCTTTCTTT.

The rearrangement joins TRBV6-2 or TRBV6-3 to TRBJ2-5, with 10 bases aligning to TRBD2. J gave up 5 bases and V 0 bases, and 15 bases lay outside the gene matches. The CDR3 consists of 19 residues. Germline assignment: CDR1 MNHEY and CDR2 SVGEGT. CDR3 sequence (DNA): TGTGCCAGCAGTTACTCGACCCATAGTCAGCGGGAGGGCCCGGAGACCCAGTACTTC. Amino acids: CASSYSTHSQREGPETQYF.

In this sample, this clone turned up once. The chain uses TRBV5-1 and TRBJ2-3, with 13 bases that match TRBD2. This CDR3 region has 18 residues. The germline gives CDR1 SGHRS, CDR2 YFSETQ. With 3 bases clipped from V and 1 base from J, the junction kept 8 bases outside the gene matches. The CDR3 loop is CASSSSGLAGPRTDTQYF. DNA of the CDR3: TGCGCCAGCAGCTCGTCGGGACTAGCGGGACCGCGCACAGATACGCAGTATTTT.

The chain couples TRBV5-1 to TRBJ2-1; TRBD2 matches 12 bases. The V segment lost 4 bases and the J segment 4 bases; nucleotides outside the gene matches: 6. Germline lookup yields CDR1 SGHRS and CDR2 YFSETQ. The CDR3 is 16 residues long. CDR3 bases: TGCGCCAGCAGCCCGGGGACTAGCGGGTCTTACAATGAGCAGTTCTTC. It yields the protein CASSPGTSGSYNEQFF. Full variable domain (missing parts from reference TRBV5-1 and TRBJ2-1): KAGVTQTPRYLIKTRGQQVTLSCSPISGHRSVSWYQQTPGQGLQFLFEYFSETQRNKGNFPGRFSGRQFSNSRSEMNVSTLELGDSALYLCASSPGTSGSYNEQFFGPGTRLTVL.

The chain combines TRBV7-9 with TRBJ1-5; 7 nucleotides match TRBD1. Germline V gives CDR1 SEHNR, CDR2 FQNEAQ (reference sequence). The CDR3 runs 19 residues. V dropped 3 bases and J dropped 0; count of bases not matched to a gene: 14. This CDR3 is CASSFPTHRRGHSNQPQHF. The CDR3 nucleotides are TGTGCCAGCAGCTTTCCCACACACCGTAGGGGGCATAGCAATCAGCCCCAGCATTTT.

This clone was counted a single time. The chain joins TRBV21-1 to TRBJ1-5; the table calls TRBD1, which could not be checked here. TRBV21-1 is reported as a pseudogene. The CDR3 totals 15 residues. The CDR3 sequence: CASSTPGQENQPQHF. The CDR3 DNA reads TGTGCCAGCAGCACACCGGGACAAGAAAATCAGCCCCAGCATTTT.

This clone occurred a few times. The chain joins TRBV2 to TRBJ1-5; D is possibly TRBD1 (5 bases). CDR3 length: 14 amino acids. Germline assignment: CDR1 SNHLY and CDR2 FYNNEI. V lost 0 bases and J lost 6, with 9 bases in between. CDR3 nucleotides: TGTGCCAGCAGTGAAGCGCGGGGGTTTCAGCCCCAGCATTTT. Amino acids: CASSEARGFQPQHF. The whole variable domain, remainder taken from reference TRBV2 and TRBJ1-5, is EPEVTQTPSHQVTQMGQEVILRCVPISNHLYFYWYRQILGQKVEFLVSFYNNEISEKSEIFDDQFSVERPDGSNFTLKIRSTKLEDSAMYFCASSEARGFQPQHFGDGTRLSIL.